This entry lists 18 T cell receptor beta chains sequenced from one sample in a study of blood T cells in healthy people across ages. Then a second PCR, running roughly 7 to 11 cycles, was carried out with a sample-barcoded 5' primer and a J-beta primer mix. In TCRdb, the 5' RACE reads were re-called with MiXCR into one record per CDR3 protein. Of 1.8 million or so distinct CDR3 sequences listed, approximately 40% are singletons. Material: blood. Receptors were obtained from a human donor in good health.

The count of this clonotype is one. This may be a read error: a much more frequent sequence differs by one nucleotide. DNA of the CDR3: TGCAGTGCCGAGGGTGGCGGGGGGGCCTCAGGGAATGAGCAGTTCTTC. Its protein is CSAEGGGGASGNEQFF. The V call is TRBV20-1, the J call TRBJ2-1; TRBD2 matches at 9 bases. V lost 6 bases to trimming and J lost 7 bases; unmatched junction nucleotides: 16. The CDR3 covers 16 residues. The germline gives CDR1 DFQATT, CDR2 SNEGSKA (reference sequence).

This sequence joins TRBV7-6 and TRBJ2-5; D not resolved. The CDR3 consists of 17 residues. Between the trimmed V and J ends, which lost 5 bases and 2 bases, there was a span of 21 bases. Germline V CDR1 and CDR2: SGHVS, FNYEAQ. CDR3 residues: CASSEVPGSSLQETQYF. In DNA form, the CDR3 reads TGTGCCAGCAGCGAAGTACCAGGTTCATCCCTTCAAGAGACCCAGTACTTC.

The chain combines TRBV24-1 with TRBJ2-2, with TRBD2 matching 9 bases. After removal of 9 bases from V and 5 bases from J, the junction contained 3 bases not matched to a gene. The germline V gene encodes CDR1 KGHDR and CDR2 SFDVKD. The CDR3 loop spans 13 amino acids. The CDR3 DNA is TGTGCCACCGTAGCGGGGGAGACCGGGGAGCTGTTTTTT. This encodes CATVAGETGELFF.

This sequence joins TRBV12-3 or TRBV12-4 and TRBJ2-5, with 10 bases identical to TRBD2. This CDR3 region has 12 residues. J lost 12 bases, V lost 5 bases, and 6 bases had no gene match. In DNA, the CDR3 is TGTGCCAGCAGTCTCAGCGGGGGGGATGAGTACTTC. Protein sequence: CASSLSGGDEYF.

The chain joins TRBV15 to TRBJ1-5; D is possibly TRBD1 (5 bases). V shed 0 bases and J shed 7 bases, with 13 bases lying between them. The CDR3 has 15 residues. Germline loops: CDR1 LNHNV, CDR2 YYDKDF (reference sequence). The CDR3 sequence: CATSRDVSGGQPQHF. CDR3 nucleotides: TGTGCCACCAGCAGAGATGTTAGTGGGGGACAGCCCCAGCATTTT.

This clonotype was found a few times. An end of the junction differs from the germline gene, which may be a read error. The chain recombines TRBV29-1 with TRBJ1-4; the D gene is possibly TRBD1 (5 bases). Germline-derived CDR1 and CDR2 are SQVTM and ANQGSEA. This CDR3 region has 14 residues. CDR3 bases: TGTAGCGTTGGGGCAGTAGGGGCGAGTGAAAAACTGTTTTTT. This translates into CSVGAVGASEKLFF.

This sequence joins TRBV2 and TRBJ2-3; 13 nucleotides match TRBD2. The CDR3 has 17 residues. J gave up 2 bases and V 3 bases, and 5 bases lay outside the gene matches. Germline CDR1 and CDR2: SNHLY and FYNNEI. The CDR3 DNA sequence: TGTGCCAGCAGTGACCCGGGACTAGCGGGGAACACAGATACGCAGTATTTT. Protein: CASSDPGLAGNTDTQYF.

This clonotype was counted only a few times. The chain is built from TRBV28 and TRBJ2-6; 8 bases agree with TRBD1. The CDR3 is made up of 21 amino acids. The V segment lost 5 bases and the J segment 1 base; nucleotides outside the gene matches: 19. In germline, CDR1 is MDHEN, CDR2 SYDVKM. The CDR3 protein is CASSPIVRQGNPDSGANVLTF. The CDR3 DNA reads TGTGCCAGCAGTCCTATTGTAAGACAGGGGAACCCCGATTCTGGGGCCAACGTCCTGACTTTC.

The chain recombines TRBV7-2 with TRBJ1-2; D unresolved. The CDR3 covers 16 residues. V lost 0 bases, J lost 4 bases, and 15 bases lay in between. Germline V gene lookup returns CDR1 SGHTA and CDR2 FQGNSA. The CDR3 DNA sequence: TGTGCCAGCAGCTTAGCGTTCGTCAGGCGCTCCTATGGCTACACCTTC. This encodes CASSLAFVRRSYGYTF. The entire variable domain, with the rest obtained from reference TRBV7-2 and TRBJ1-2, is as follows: GAGVSQSPSNKVTEKGKDVELRCDPISGHTALYWYRQSLGQGLEFLIYFQGNSAPDKSGLPSDRFSAERTGGSVSTLTIQRTQQEDSAVYLCASSLAFVRRSYGYTFGSGTRLTVV.

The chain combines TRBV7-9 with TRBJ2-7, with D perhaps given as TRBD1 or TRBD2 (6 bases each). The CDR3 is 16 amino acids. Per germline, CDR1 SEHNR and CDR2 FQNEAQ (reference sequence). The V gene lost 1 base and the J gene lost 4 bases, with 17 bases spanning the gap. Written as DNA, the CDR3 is TGTGCCAGCAGCTTAGAGGGGGGTGACCACCGGTACGAGCAGTACTTC. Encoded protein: CASSLEGGDHRYEQYF. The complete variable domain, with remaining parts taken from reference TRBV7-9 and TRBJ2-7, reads DTGVSQNPRHKITKRGQNVTFRCDPISEHNRLYWYRQTLGQGPEFLTYFQNEAQLEKSRLLSDRFSAERPKGSFSTLEIQRTEQGDSAMYLCASSLEGGDHRYEQYFGPGTRLTVT.

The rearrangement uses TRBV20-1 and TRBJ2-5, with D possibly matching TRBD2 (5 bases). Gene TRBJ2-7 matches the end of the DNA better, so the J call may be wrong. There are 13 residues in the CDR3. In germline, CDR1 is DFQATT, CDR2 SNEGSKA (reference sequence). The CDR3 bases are TGCAGTGCTCCGGACGGGGAGATCTACGAGCAGTACTTC. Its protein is CSAPDGEIYEQYF.

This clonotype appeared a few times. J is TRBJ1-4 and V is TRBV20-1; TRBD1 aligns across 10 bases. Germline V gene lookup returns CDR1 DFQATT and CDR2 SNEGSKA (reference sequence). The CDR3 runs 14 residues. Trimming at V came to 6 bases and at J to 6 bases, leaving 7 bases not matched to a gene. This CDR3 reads CSAQAGTGDEKLFF. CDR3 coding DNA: TGCAGTGCCCAGGCCGGGACAGGGGATGAAAAACTGTTTTTT.

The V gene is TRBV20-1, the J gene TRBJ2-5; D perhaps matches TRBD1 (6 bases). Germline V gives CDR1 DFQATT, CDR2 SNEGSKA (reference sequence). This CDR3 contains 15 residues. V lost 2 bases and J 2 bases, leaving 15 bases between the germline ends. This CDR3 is CSARRPAQGQETQYF. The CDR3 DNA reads TGCAGTGCTAGAAGGCCCGCACAGGGACAAGAGACCCAGTACTTC.

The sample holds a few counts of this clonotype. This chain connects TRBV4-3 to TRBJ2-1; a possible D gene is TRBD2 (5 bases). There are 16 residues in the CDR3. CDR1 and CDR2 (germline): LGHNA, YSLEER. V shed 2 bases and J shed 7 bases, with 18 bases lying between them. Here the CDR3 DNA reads TGCGCCAGCAGCCAAAGTCGAGGGTATGGTATGAATGAGCAGTTCTTC. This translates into CASSQSRGYGMNEQFF.

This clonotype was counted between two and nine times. CDR3 in DNA: TGCGCCAGCAGCCAAAACCCTCAGACAGTTTCCTACGAGCAGTACTTC. Protein: CASSQNPQTVSYEQYF. The genes are TRBV4-1 and TRBJ2-4; the D gene is possibly TRBD1 (5 bases). The DNA end is more similar to TRBJ2-7, so the J call may be wrong. Germline V gene sequence: CDR1 MGHRA, CDR2 YSYEKL. The CDR3 consists of 16 residues.

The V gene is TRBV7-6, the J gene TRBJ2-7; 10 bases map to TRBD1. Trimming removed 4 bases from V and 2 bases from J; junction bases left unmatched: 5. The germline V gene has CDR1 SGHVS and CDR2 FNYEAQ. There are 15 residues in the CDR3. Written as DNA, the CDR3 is TGTGCCAGCAGCTACGGGACAGGGGCGACCTACGAGCAGTACTTC. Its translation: CASSYGTGATYEQYF. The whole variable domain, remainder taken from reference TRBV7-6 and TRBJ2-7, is GAGVSQSPRYKVTKRGQDVALRCDPISGHVSLYWYRQALGQGPEFLTYFNYEAQQDKSGLPNDRFSAERPEGSISTLTIQRTEQRDSAMYRCASSYGTGATYEQYFGPGTRLTVT.

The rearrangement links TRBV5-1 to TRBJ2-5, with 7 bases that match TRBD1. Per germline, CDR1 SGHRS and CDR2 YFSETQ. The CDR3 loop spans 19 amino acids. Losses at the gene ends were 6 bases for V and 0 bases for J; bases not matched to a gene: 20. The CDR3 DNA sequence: TGCGCCAGCAACTTCCCCACCGTCGGAAGACAGGGCCACCAAGAGACCCAGTACTTC. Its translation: CASNFPTVGRQGHQETQYF.

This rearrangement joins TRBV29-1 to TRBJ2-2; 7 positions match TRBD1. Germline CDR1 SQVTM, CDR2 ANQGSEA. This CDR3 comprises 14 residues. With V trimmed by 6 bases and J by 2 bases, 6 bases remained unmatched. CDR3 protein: CSVTGQINTGELFF. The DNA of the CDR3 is TGCAGCGTGACGGGACAGATTAACACCGGGGAGCTGTTTTTT.